This TCR beta chain was obtained from a study of OX40 agonist ivuxolimab in advanced cancers. Germline V gene sequence: CDR1 SGHRS, CDR2 YFSETQ. V shed 0 bases and J shed 3 bases, with 9 bases lying between them. The CDR3 extends over 15 amino acids. About this clone: The antigen remains undetermined.

Sequencing was performed with immunoSEQ multiplex PCR; in TCRdb, only in-frame clones are kept and a portion is missing. The repertoire holds over 50,000 clones, with about 91% as singletons. Study-wide results and caveats: Certain nonresponders likewise exhibited a low normalized T-cell clonal expansion. Expanded clones were, on average, more numerous among CD8+ T cells than CD4+. CD4+ and CD8+ T cells in blood underwent clonal expansion by week 6 at 0.1 to 3.0 mg/kg.

V is TRBV5-1 and J is TRBJ2-2; tentatively, D is TRBD1 (6 bases). The starting material was CD4+ or CD8+ T cells sorted from blood, obtained in a trial of the OX40 agonist ivuxolimab. The sequence was obtained from an adult with an advanced solid tumor such as melanoma, head and neck, liver or kidney cancer. CDR3: CASSLAEGDTGELFF. For the CDR3, the DNA is TGCGCCAGCAGCTTGGCCGAGGGGGACACCGGGGAGCTGTTTTTT.